These 2 T cell receptor beta chains originate from one sample sequenced in a study of T cells in women clearing cervical HPV infection. Sequencing used immunoSEQ multiplex PCR; TCRdb keeps in-frame clones, though not all of them. The sample has about 21,000 clones. The sequencing input was blood buffy coat. The receptor set was obtained from a woman between 18 and 70 years old with a cervical HPV16 infection that either progressed to CIN3+ or cleared (not recorded which).

Remarks on this clone: The read stops 3 residues short of the end of the CDR3; the missing end is completed from the germline J gene. The V gene is TRBV20-1, the J gene TRBJ2-7; weak D call: TRBD2 (6 bases). Germline V gene lookup returns CDR1 DFQATT and CDR2 SNEGSKA (reference sequence). The ends were cut back, 0 bases at V and 2 bases at J, with 11 bases in the middle. The length of the CDR3 is 14 residues. The CDR3 loop reads CSARDPGGTYEQYF. Incomplete CDR3 DNA: TGCAGTGCTAGAGATCCCGGCGGGACCTACGAG.

A note on this clone: The sequence runs out 3 residues before the end of the CDR3; the remainder is reconstructed from the germline J gene. V and J are TRBV19 and TRBJ2-5; a possible D gene is TRBD2 (6 bases). Trimming took off 5 bases at V and 5 bases at J, with 15 bases between the two ends. This CDR3 has 14 amino acids. Per the germline V gene, CDR1 is LNHDA and CDR2 is SQIVND (reference sequence). The CDR3 protein is CASSGGWAQETQYF. The sequenced CDR3 bases are TGTGCCAGTAGTGGGGGGTGGGCCCAGGAGACC.